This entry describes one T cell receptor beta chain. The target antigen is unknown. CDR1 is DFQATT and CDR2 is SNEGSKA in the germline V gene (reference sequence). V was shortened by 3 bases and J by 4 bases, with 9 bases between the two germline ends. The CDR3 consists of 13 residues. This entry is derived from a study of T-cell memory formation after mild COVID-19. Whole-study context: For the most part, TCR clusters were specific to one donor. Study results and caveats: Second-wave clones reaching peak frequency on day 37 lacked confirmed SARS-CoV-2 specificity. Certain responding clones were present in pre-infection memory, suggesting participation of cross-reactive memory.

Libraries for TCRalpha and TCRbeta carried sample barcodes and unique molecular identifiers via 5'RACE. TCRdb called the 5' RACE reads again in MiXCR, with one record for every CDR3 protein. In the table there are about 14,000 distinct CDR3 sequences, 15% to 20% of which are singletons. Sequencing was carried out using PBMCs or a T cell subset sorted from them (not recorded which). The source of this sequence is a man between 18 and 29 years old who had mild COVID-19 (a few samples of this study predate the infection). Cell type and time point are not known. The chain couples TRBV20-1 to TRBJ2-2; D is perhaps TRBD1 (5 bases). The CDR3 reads CSASLQGTGELFF. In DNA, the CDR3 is TGCAGTGCTAGCCTCCAGGGCACCGGGGAGCTGTTTTTT.